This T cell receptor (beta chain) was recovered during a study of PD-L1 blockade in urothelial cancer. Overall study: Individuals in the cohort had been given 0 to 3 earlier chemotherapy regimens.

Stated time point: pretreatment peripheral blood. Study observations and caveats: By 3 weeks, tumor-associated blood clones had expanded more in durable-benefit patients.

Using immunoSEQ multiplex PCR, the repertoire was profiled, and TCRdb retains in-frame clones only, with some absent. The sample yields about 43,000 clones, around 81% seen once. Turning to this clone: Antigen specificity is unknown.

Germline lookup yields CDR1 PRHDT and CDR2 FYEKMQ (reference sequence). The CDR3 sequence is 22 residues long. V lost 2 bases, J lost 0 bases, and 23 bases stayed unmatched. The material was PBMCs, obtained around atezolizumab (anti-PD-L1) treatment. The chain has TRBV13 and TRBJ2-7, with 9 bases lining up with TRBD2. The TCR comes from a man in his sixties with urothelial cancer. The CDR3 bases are TGTGCCAGCAGCTTACGGGGGGTTTGGACTCTAGCGGGGCTCCCTAGCTCCTACGAGCAGTACTTC. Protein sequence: CASSLRGVWTLAGLPSSYEQYF. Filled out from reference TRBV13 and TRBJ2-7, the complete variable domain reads AAGVIQSPRHLIKEKRETATLKCYPIPRHDTVYWYQQGPGQDPQFLISFYEKMQSDKGSIPDRFSAQQFSDYHSELNMSSLELGDSALYFCASSLRGVWTLAGLPSSYEQYFGPGTRLTVT.